Listed here is a single T cell receptor (beta chain). The antigen remains undetermined. Unmatched junction bases numbered 4, after V lost 3 bases and J lost 3 bases. The CDR3 is 16 residues long. Germline V CDR1 and CDR2: SGDLS, YYNGEE. The data were taken from a study of cytomegalovirus exposure and HLA in healthy donors. General observations from the study: In a later analysis, HLA-C alleles had the fewest associated TCRs, DRB1 alleles the most. The authors reported that TCR beta sequences could predict HLA-A and HLA-B alleles. These predictions were accurate for most subjects in the first cohort.

13 Jbeta primers and 60 Vbeta primers were used for the PCR. Produced via immunoSEQ multiplex PCR; TCRdb's table is partial and in-frame only. The sample carries more than 90,000 clones, over 60% recorded once. The chain is built from TRBV9 and TRBJ2-5; 14 nucleotides match TRBD2. Sequencing input: PBMCs. The clonotype was recovered from a human donor in good health. In DNA, the CDR3 is TGTGCCAGCAGCGAAGGACTAGCGGGGGGTAAAGAGACCCAGTACTTC. Its protein is CASSEGLAGGKETQYF.